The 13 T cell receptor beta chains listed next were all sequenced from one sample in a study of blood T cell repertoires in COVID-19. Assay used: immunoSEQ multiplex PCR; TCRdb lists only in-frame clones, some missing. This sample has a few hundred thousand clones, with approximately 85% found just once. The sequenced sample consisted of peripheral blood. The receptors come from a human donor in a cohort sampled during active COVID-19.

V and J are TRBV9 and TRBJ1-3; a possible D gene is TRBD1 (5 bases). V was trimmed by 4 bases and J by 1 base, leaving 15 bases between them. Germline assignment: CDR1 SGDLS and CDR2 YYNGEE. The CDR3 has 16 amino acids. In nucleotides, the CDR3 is TGTGCCAGCAGCCCGTCCCAGGGAAGTTCTGGAAACACCATATATTTT. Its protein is CASSPSQGSSGNTIYF.

CDR3: CAWSRRSCTF. The CDR3 bases are TGTGCCTGGAGTCGCAGGTCGTGTACCTTC. V usage is TRBV30 and J usage is TRBJ1-2; D ambiguous. The CDR3 loop spans 10 amino acids. From germline, CDR1 is GTSNPN and CDR2 SVGIG (reference sequence). Deletions cut 2 bases from V and 14 bases from J, with 12 bases between.

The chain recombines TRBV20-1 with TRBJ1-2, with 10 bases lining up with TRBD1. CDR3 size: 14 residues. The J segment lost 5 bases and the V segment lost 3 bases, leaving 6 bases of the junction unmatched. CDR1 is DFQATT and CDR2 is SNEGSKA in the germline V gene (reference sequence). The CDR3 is CSASLGQGRYGYTF. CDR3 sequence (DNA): TGCAGTGCTAGTTTGGGACAGGGGAGATATGGCTACACCTTC.

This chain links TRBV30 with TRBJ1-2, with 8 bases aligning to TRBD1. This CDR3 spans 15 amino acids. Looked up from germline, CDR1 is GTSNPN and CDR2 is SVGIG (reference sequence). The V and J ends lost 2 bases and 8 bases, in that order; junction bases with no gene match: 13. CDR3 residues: CAWSLDSRGREGYTF. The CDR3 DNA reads TGTGCCTGGAGTTTAGATAGCAGGGGGCGCGAGGGCTACACCTTC.

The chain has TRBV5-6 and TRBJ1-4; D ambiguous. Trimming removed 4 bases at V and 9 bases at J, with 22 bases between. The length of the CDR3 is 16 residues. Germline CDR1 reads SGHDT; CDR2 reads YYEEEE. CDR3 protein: CASSARQVNRSKKLFF. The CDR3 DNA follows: TGTGCCAGCAGCGCCAGGCAGGTCAACAGATCCAAAAAACTGTTTTTT.

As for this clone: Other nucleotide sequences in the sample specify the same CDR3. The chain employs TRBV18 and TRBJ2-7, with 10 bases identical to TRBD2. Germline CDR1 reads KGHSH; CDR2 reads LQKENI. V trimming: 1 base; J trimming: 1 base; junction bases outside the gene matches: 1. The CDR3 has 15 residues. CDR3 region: CASSPLAGGSYEQYF. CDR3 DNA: TGTGCCAGCTCACCACTAGCGGGGGGATCCTACGAGCAGTACTTC.

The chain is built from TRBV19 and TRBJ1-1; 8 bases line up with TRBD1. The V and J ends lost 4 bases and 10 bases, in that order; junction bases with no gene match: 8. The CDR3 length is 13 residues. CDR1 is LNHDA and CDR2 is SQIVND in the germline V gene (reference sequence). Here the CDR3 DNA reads TGTGCCAGTAGTACCGACAGGGGCTTCGGAGCTTTCTTT. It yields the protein CASSTDRGFGAFF.

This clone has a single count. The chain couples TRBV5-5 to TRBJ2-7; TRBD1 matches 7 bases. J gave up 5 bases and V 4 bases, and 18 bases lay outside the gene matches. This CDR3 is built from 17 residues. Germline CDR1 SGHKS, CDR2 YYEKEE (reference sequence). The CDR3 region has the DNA TGTGCCAGCAGCGTGACAGGGTGGGACCCTACTTTGAACGAGCAGTACTTC. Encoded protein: CASSVTGWDPTLNEQYF.

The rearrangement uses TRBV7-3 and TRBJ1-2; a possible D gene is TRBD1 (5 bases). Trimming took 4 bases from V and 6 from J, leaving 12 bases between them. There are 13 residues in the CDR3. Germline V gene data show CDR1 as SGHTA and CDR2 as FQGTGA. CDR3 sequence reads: CASSSSGTDGYTF. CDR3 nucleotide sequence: TGTGCCAGCAGCTCAAGCGGGACCGATGGCTACACCTTC.

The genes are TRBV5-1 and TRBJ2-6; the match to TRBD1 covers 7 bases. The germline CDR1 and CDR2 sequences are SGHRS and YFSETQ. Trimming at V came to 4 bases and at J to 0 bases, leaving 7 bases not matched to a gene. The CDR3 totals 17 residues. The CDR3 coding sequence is TGCGCCAGCAGCATAGGGACAGTTCGCTCTGGGGCCAACGTCCTGACTTTC. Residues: CASSIGTVRSGANVLTF.

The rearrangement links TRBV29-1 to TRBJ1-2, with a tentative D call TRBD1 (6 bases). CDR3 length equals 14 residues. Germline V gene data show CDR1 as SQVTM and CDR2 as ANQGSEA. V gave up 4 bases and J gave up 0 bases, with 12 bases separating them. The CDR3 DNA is TGCAGCGTTGTGGGGGCAGCTACTAACTATGGCTACACCTTC. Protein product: CSVVGAATNYGYTF.

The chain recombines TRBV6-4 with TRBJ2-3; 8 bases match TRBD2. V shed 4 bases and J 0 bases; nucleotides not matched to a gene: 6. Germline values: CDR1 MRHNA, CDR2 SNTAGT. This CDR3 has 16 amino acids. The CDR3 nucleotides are TGTGCCAGCAGTGCCGCGGGGGGCCTTAGCACAGATACGCAGTATTTT. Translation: CASSAAGGLSTDTQYF.

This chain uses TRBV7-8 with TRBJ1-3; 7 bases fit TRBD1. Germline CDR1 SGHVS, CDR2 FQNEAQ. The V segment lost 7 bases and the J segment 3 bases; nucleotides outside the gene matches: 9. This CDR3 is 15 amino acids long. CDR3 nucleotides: TGTGCCAGCAATAACGGGGCAGGGGGTGGAAACACCATATATTTT. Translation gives CASNNGAGGGNTIYF.